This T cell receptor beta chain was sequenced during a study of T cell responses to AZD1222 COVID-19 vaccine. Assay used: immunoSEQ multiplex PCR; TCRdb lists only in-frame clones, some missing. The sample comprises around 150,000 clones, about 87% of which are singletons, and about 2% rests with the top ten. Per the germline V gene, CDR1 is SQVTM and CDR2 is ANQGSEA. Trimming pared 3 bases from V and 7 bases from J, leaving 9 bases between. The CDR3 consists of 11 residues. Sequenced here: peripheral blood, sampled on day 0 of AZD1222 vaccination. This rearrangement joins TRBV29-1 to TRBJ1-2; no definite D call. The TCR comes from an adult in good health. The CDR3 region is CSVEKSAGYTF. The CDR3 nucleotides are TGCAGCGTTGAGAAGTCCGCTGGCTACACCTTC.